The next 2 T cell receptor beta chains were all read from a single sample in a study of response to subunit inactivated influenza vaccine. TCRdb fed the RT-PCR reads into MiXCR, producing one record per CDR3 protein. This table has roughly 500,000 distinct CDR3 sequences, 15% to 20% appearing once. Sequenced material: CD4+ T cells sorted from PBMCs, taken less than 25 months after vaccination. The origin of the receptors is a man aged 45-69 years who received an inactivated influenza vaccine.

The chain carries TRBV6-5 and TRBJ2-2; TRBD2 might be the D (7 bases). Trimming stripped 3 bases from V and 2 bases from J, with 16 bases between. The germline gives CDR1 MNHEY, CDR2 SVGAGI. The CDR3 length is 17 residues. CDR3 nucleotides: TGTGCCAGCAGTTATTTTTCGGGGGGCCCAAACACCGGGGAGCTGTTTTTT. This encodes CASSYFSGGPNTGELFF.

This clonotype was counted a few times. This chain links TRBV5-5 with TRBJ1-5; TRBD1 agrees at 7 bases. The CDR3 totals 15 residues. V shed 1 base and J 3 bases; nucleotides not matched to a gene: 4. Per germline, CDR1 SGHKS and CDR2 YYEKEE (reference sequence). The CDR3 protein is CASSLFDRDNQPQHF. The CDR3 DNA sequence: TGTGCCAGCAGCTTGTTCGACAGGGACAATCAGCCCCAGCATTTT.